This TCR beta chain was captured by sequencing in a study of T cells in Graves' hyperthyroidism and ophthalmopathy. General observations from the study: Most thyroid clonotypes expanded above 0.001 were also detected in blood. Researchers report that a 13 V-J model separated ophthalmopathy from stable hyperthyroidism.

Germline V CDR1 and CDR2: LGHNA, YNFKEQ. This CDR3 is 16 amino acids long. Unmatched junction bases numbered 9, after V lost 1 base and J lost 7 bases. This clonotype was counted between two and nine times. Its matching antigen is unknown. Patients with ophthalmopathy all had a Clinical Activity Score of at least 3, a NOSPECS grade of at least 4 and duration under 3 months. Researchers amplified the TCR beta CDR3 regions from RNA transcripts. The primer set for the first-round RT-PCR of the TCR CDR3 was HTBI. Using its own MiXCR run on the multiplex PCR reads, TCRdb lists one record per CDR3 protein. The sample holds approximately 400,000 distinct CDR3 sequences, 13% to 15% seen once.

This TCR was sampled from a woman in her twenties or thirties with Graves' ophthalmopathy. The specimen sequenced was blood. V and J are TRBV4-2 and TRBJ2-4, with 8 bases identical to TRBD2. CDR3 coding DNA: TGTGCCAGCAGCCAAGTCGGGACTAGTGGGGGGAACATTCAGTACTTC. Encoded protein: CASSQVGTSGGNIQYF.